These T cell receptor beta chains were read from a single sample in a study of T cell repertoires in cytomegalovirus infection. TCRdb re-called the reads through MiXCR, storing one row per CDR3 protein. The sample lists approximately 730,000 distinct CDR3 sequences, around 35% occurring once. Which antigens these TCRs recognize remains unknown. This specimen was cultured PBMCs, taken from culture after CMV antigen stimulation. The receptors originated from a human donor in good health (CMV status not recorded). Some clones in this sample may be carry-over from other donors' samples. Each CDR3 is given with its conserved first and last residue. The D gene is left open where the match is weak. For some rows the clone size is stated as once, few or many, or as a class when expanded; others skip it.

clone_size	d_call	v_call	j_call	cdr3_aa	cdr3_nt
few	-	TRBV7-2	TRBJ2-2	CASSASGTGAGELFF	TGTGCCAGCAGCGCGTCCGGGACGGGCGCCGGGGAGCTGTTTTTT
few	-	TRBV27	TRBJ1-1	CASSFWGGDTEAFF	TGTGCCAGCAGTTTCTGGGGGGGGGACACTGAAGCTTTCTTT
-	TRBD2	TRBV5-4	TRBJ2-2	CASSAGTSGRGGELFF	TGTGCCAGCAGCGCCGGGACTAGCGGGAGGGGCGGGGAGCTGTTTTTT
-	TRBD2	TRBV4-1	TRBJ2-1	CASSQVGSGGNEQFF	TGCGCCAGCAGCCAAGTTGGCTCGGGGGGCAATGAGCAGTTCTTC
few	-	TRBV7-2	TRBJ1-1	CASTPGTRTEAFF	TGTGCCAGCACCCCCGGAACCAGGACTGAAGCTTTCTTT
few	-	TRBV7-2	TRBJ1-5	CASSPQQGNGQPQHF	TGTGCCAGCAGCCCCCAACAGGGAAACGGCCAGCCCCAGCATTTT
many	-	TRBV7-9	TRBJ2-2	CAFLEAGELFF	TGTGCCTTTCTCGAGGCCGGGGAGCTGTTTTTT
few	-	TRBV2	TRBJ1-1	CASSGRGLTEAFF	TGTGCCAGCTCTGGCCGGGGATTAACTGAAGCTTTCTTT
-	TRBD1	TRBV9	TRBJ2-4	CASSVGTGPYAKNIQYF	TGTGCCAGCAGTGTTGGGACAGGGCCCTATGCCAAAAACATTCAGTACTTC
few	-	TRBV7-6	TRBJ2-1	CASSLAGRSNEQFF	TGTGCCAGCAGCTTAGCCGGTCGGTCCAATGAGCAGTTCTTC
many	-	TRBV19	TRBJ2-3	CASTPSDLDSGTDTQYF	TGTGCCAGTACCCCTTCCGATCTCGACAGTGGCACAGATACGCAGTATTTT
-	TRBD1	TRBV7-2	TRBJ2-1	CASCYRGGQGGHEQFF	TGTGCCAGCTGTTATAGAGGGGGACAGGGCGGACATGAGCAGTTCTTC
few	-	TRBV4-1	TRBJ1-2	CASTPDLNYGYTF	TGCGCCAGCACCCCCGATCTTAACTATGGCTACACCTTC
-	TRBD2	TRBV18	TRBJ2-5	CASSSTSGMIPQETQYF	TGTGCCAGCTCGTCGACTAGCGGCATGATCCCCCAAGAGACCCAGTACTTC
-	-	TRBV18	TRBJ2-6	CASSPSVTGANVLTF	TGTGCCAGCTCACCAAGCGTAACTGGGGCCAACGTCCTGACTTTC
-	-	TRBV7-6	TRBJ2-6	CASMGSGANVLTF	TGTGCCAGCATGGGCTCTGGGGCCAACGTCCTGACTTTC
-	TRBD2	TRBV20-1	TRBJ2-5	CSAPGLAGKETQYF	TGCAGTGCCCCCGGCCTAGCGGGGAAAGAGACCCAGTACTTC
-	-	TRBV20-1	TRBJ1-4	CSARDDGGPNEKLFF	TGCAGTGCTAGAGATGATGGGGGTCCTAATGAAAAACTGTTTTTT
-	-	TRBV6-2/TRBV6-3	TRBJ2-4	CASSYQGQELAKNIQYF	TGTGCCAGCAGTTACCAGGGCCAGGAACTAGCCAAAAACATTCAGTACTTC
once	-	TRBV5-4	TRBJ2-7	CASSLSGRPYEQYF	TGTGCCAGCAGCTTGTCGGGGCGTCCCTACGAGCAGTACTTC
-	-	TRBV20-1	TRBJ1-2	CSASPTGWGGYTF	TGCAGTGCTAGTCCTACCGGGTGGGGTGGCTACACCTTC
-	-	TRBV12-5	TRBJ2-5	CASGPEEETQYF	TGTGCTAGTGGTCCCGAAGAAGAGACCCAGTACTTC
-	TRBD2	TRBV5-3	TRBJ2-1	CASSPRASGSNEQFF	TGTGCCAGCAGCCCCCGGGCTAGCGGGAGCAATGAGCAGTTCTTC
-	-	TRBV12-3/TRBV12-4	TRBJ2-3	CASSLGSSHADTQYF	TGTGCCAGCAGTTTGGGCTCATCCCACGCGGATACGCAGTATTTT
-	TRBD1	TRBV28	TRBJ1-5	CASSVPGQASFHQPQHF	TGTGCCAGCAGCGTACCGGGACAGGCGTCTTTCCATCAGCCCCAGCATTTT
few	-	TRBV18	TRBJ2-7	CASSPGEGVRSSYEQYF	TGTGCCAGCTCACCGGGCGAAGGGGTGAGGAGCTCCTACGAGCAGTACTTC
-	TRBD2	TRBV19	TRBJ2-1	CASAQWASGMTYNEQFF	TGTGCCAGCGCCCAGTGGGCTAGCGGGATGACCTACAATGAGCAGTTCTTC
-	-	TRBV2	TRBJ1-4	CASSRTSGSGLFF	TGTGCCAGCAGTCGGACTTCAGGGTCAGGACTGTTTTTT
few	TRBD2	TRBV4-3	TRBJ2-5	CASSQVSGGFQETQYF	TGCGCCAGCAGCCAGGTCAGCGGGGGTTTCCAAGAGACCCAGTACTTC